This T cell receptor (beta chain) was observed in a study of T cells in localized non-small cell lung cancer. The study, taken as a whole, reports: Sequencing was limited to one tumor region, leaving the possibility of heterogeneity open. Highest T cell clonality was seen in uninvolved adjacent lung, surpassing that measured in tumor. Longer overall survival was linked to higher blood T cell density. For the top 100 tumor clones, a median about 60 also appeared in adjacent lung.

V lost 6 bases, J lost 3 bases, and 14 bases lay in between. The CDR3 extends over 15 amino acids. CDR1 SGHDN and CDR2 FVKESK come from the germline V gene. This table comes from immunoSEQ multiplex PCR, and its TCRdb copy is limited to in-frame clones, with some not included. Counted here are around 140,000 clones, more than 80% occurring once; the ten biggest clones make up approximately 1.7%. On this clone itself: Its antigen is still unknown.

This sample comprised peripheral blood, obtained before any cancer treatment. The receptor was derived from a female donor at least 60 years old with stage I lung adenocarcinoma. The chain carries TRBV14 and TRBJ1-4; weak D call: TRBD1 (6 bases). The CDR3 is CASSRFRTANEKLFF. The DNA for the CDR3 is TGTGCCAGCAGTCGATTTCGGACAGCTAATGAAAAACTGTTTTTT. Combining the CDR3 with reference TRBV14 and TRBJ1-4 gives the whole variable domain EAGVTQFPSHSVIEKGQTVTLRCDPISGHDNLYWYRRVMGKEIKFLLHFVKESKQDESGMPNNRFLAERTGGTYSTLKVQPAELEDSGVYFCASSRFRTANEKLFFGSGTQLSVL.